The T cell receptor (beta chain) under discussion was sequenced for a study of STAT5B mutations in CD4+ large granular lymphocyte leukemia. The CDR3 contains 13 residues. V shed 3 bases and J shed 3 bases, with 6 bases lying between them. Germline V gene lookup returns CDR1 MRHNA and CDR2 SNTAGT. Produced via immunoSEQ multiplex PCR; TCRdb's table is partial and in-frame only. The sample consists of about 32,000 clones, 85% to 90% of them appearing once. The sequenced material came from CD4+ T cells from blood buffy coats. The clonotype originates from a human donor in good health. This sequence joins TRBV6-4 and TRBJ2-1; D is uncertain. The CDR3 coding sequence is TGTGCCAGCAGTGAATCGGACTACAATGAGCAGTTCTTC. This codes for CASSESDYNEQFF.